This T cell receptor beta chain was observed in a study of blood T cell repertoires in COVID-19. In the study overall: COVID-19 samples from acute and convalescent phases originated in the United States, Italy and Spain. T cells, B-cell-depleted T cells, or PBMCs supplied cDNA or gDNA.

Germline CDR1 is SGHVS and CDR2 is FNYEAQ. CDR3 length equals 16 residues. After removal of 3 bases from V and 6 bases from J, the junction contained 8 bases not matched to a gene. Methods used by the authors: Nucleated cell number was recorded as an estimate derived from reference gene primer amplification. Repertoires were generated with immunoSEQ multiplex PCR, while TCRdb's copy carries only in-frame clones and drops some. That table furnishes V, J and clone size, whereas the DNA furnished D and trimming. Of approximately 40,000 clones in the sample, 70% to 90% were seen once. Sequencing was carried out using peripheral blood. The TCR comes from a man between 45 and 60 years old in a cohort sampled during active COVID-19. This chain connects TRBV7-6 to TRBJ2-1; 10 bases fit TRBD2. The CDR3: CASSLERGGVGNEQFF. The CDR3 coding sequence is TGTGCCAGCAGCTTGGAGCGGGGGGGCGTGGGCAATGAGCAGTTCTTC.